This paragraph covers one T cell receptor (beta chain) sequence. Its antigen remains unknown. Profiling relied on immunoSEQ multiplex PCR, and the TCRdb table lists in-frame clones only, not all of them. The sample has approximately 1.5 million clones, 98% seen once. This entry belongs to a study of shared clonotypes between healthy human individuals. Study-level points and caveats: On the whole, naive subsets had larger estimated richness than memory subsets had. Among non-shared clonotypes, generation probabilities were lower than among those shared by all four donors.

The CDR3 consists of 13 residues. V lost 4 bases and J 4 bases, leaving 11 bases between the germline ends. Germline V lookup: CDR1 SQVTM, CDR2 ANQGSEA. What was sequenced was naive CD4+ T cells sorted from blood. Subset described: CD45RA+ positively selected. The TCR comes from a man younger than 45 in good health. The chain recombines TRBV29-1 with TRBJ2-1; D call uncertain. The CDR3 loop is CSVGPTKYNEQFF. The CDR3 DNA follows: TGCAGCGTTGGGCCGACCAAGTACAATGAGCAGTTCTTC.